These T cell receptor beta chains were read from a single sample in a study of cytomegalovirus exposure and HLA in healthy donors. The repertoire was sequenced with immunoSEQ multiplex PCR; TCRdb's copy has only in-frame clones and lacks some. The repertoire holds some 150,000 clones, with around nine tenths as singletons. Material for sequencing was PBMCs. The origin of the receptors is a young woman in good health and CMV-seronegative. CDR3s include the opening cysteine and the closing phenylalanine or tryptophan. A D gene is named only where the DNA matches it firmly. Where a row states a size, it is once, few, many or the class of an expanded clone; other rows omit it.

>TRBJ1-1|TRBD1|TRBV7-3|NA
TGTGCCAGCAGCCCAAGGACAGGGGGCGCTTATACTGAAGCTTTCTTT
CASSPRTGGAYTEAFF
>TRBJ2-7|TRBD2|TRBV5-1|NA
TGCGCCAGCAGCTTGGCCCAGGGACTAGCGGGTTCCTACGAGCAGTACTTC
CASSLAQGLAGSYEQYF
>TRBJ2-7|NA|TRBV29-1|NA
TGCAGCGTTGACTACGGGGCGGGACTCGAGCAGTACTTC
CSVDYGAGLEQYF
>TRBJ1-4|TRBD1|TRBV12-5|few
TGTGCTAGTGGTCCAGGAGGAGGGACAGGGGGTGAAAAACTGTTTTTT
CASGPGGGTGGEKLFF
>TRBJ1-2|NA|TRBV4-2|NA
TGTGCCAGCAGCCAAGAGCTAGCGGTTTCGGGTGGTGGCTACACCTTC
CASSQELAVSGGGYTF
>TRBJ1-1|TRBD1|TRBV6-6|once
TGTGCCAGCAGTTACGCCAGGGGGAGCGGCACTGAAGCTTTCTTT
CASSYARGSGTEAFF
>TRBJ1-2|NA|TRBV27|NA
TGTGCCAGCAGTTTATCGGCGAGGGTAACACCCCTCTATGGCTACACCTTC
CASSLSARVTPLYGYTF
>TRBJ2-6|TRBD1|TRBV18|NA
TGTGCCAGCTCACCGAGGGACAGATACTCTGGGGCCAACGTCCTGACTTTC
CASSPRDRYSGANVLTF
>TRBJ1-5|NA|TRBV2|NA
TGTGCCAGCAGTGAATTCGGGGGCAATCAGCCCCAGCATTTT
CASSEFGGNQPQHF
>TRBJ1-6|NA|TRBV5-1|NA
TGCGCCAGCAGCTGGGCCAGCGGATATAATTCACCCCTCCACTTT
CASSWASGYNSPLHF
>TRBJ1-1|NA|TRBV9|once
TGTGCCAGCAGCCCAGGGTTTATTGAATTCACTGAAGCTTTCTTT
CASSPGFIEFTEAFF
>TRBJ2-3|TRBD2|TRBV7-9|once
TGTGCCAGCAGCCCCGGGACTAGCGGGAGTCCCTCTAGCACAGATACGCAGTATTTT
CASSPGTSGSPSSTDTQYF
>TRBJ1-1|TRBD1|TRBV5-6|NA
TGTGCCAGCAGCTTGTTTTCGGGACAGGGGAACACTGAAGCTTTCTTT
CASSLFSGQGNTEAFF
>TRBJ2-7|TRBD1|TRBV18|once
TGTGCCAGCTCAATCGGGACAGGGGTCGAGCAGTACTTC
CASSIGTGVEQYF
>TRBJ1-2|TRBD1|TRBV2|NA
TGTGCCAGCAACCCCGGGACAGGGGGCTTTGGCTACACCTTC
CASNPGTGGFGYTF
>TRBJ1-4|NA|TRBV4-1|few
TGCGCCAGCAGCGGGCGGGGTGTGGAAAAACTGTTTTTT
CASSGRGVEKLFF
>TRBJ2-7|NA|TRBV5-1|NA
TGCGCCAGCAGCTTGGTAGGCAGGGGGAGGACGTCTTTGTACGAGCAGTACTTC
CASSLVGRGRTSLYEQYF
>TRBJ2-7|TRBD1|TRBV27|NA
TGTGCCAGCAGTGGGACAGCAGGCCGCGAGCAGTACTTC
CASSGTAGREQYF
>TRBJ2-7|NA|TRBV29-1|NA
TGCAGCGTTGGGGCCTCGAACCGCGAGCAGTACTTC
CSVGASNREQYF
>TRBJ2-4|NA|TRBV28|NA
TGTGCCAGCAGTTTAGGCGGGAAGTTCAAAAACATTCAGTACTTC
CASSLGGKFKNIQYF
>TRBJ2-1|TRBD1|TRBV6-1|NA
TGTGCCAGCAGGGGGACAGGGGTTTACAATGAGCAGTTCTTC
CASRGTGVYNEQFF
>TRBJ2-7|NA|TRBV27|NA
TGTGCCAGCAGTTTATACACCCCCCCGGGCGAGCAGTACTTC
CASSLYTPPGEQYF
>TRBJ2-3|TRBD2|TRBV29-1|NA
TGCAGCGTGGGACCGGGACTAGCGGGTTCCGATACGCAGTATTTT
CSVGPGLAGSDTQYF
>TRBJ2-7|NA|TRBV6-5|NA
TGTGCCAGCAGTTACACAGGGAGCTCCTACGAGCAGTACTTC
CASSYTGSSYEQYF
>TRBJ1-2|TRBD1|TRBV5-4|NA
TGTGCCAGCAGTATACGTCAGGGGGCTGGAGGCTACACCTTC
CASSIRQGAGGYTF
>TRBJ2-2|TRBD2|TRBV5-1|NA
TGCGCCAGCAGCGGAGCGGGGCCCGGGACCGGGGAGCTGTTTTTT
CASSGAGPGTGELFF
>TRBJ2-4|TRBD1|TRBV5-4|NA
TGTGCCAGCAGCCCGACAGGGGTTCGAGCCAAAAACATTCAGTACTTC
CASSPTGVRAKNIQYF
>TRBJ2-1|TRBD1|TRBV5-8|NA
TGTGCCAGCAGCCGACAGGGCCTGGGCTACAATGAGCAGTTCTTC
CASSRQGLGYNEQFF
>TRBJ2-1|NA|TRBV9|NA
TGTGCCAGCAGCGTAGGGCCCCCCGGGAATGAGCAGTTCTTC
CASSVGPPGNEQFF
>TRBJ2-6|NA|TRBV27|NA
TGTGCCAGCAGTTCCCGCTCTGGGGCCAACGTCCTGACTTTC
CASSSRSGANVLTF
>TRBJ2-5|TRBD2|TRBV14|NA
TGTGCCAGCAGCCAAGAAGGAGGAGGGAGGGCCTGGGAGACCCAGTACTTC
CASSQEGGGRAWETQYF
>TRBJ1-3|NA|TRBV6-6|NA
TGTGCCAGCAGTTACCCGACTGATATCTCTGGAAACACCATATATTTT
CASSYPTDISGNTIYF
>TRBJ1-4|NA|TRBV14|NA
TGTGCCAGCAGCCAAGAGCGGAAGACAGCTATTGGTGAAAAACTGTTTTTT
CASSQERKTAIGEKLFF
>TRBJ1-6|NA|TRBV2|NA
TGTGCCAGTCAAAAGAGGGATAATTCACCCCTCCACTTT
CASQKRDNSPLHF
>TRBJ1-2|NA|TRBV4-1|NA
TGCGCCAGCAGCCCCTCCCCACCTGCGGGCTACACCTTC
CASSPSPPAGYTF
>TRBJ2-7|TRBD2|TRBV27|NA
TGTGCCAGCAGTTTCGTGGGGGGGGATTACGAGCAGTACTTC
CASSFVGGDYEQYF
>TRBJ2-2|TRBD1|TRBV5-4|NA
TGTGCCAGCAGTCTGACAGGGGCCACCGGGGAGCTGTTTTTT
CASSLTGATGELFF
>TRBJ2-5|TRBD2|TRBV7-8|NA
TGTGCCAGCGTACGGGGTAGCGGGAGGTCCAGCCAAGAGACCCAGTACTTC
CASVRGSGRSSQETQYF
>TRBJ2-5|TRBD1|TRBV25-1|NA
TGTGCCAGCAGTCCCCGGACAGGAGCCTTTACCCAGTACTTC
CASSPRTGAFTQYF
>TRBJ1-1|NA|TRBV29-1|NA
TGCAGCGCGGGCACTGAAGCTTTCTTT
CSAGTEAFF
>TRBJ1-2|NA|TRBV27|NA
TGTGCCAGCAGCGCAGGGGTGGATGGCTACACCTTC
CASSAGVDGYTF
>TRBJ2-5|TRBD2|TRBV5-4|NA
TGTGCCAGCAGCCGACCCGGACTAGCGGGAGGCTCGTCCCAAGAGACCCAGTACTTC
CASSRPGLAGGSSQETQYF
>TRBJ2-1|NA|TRBV7-3|NA
TGTGCCAGCAGCTTAGGGACTCTTGTCGGCAATGAGCAGTTCTTC
CASSLGTLVGNEQFF
>TRBJ1-4|NA|TRBV19|NA
TGTGCCAGTAGGCTACAGTCCCGGTCGACTAATGAAAAACTGTTTTTT
CASRLQSRSTNEKLFF
>TRBJ2-7|NA|TRBV10-3|NA
TGTGCCATCAGCCCCGACACCTTCGGGCAGTACTTC
CAISPDTFGQYF
>TRBJ1-5|NA|TRBV19|NA
TGTGCCAGTAGACAAAGGGGCGGGGTCAATCAGCCCCAGCATTTT
CASRQRGGVNQPQHF
>TRBJ2-1|TRBD2|TRBV25-1|once
TGTGCCAGCAGTGATCCCTATAGCGGGAGCTCCTACAATGAGCAGTTCTTC
CASSDPYSGSSYNEQFF
>TRBJ1-1|NA|TRBV21-1|NA
TGTGCCAGCAGCAAAGAGGCGGGTGCGAAGAACACTGAAGCTTTCTTT
CASSKEAGAKNTEAFF
>TRBJ1-4|NA|TRBV5-6|NA
TGTGCCAGCAGCTTGGGAGGCACGGCTAATGAAAAACTGTTTTTT
CASSLGGTANEKLFF
>TRBJ2-7|TRBD1|TRBV7-2|NA
TGTGCCAGCAGCTTAAGACAGGGAACCTACGAGCAGTACTTC
CASSLRQGTYEQYF
>TRBJ1-1|NA|TRBV7-8|NA
TGTGCCAGCAGCCAATTCCTCGGGGGCACTGAAGCTTTCTTT
CASSQFLGGTEAFF
>TRBJ1-5|NA|TRBV19|NA
TGTGCCAGTAGTGAGGGTCGGATGGCGGTGGTTCAGCCCCAGCATTTT
CASSEGRMAVVQPQHF
>TRBJ1-2|TRBD1|TRBV7-2|NA
TGTGCCAGCAGCTTCCGGACAGGGAGAAACAACTATGGCTACACCTTC
CASSFRTGRNNYGYTF
>TRBJ2-6|TRBD1|TRBV7-2|NA
TGTGCCAGCAGCTTGACAGGGGGTGGGGCCAACGTCCTGACTTTC
CASSLTGGGANVLTF
>TRBJ2-7|TRBD1|TRBV29-1|NA
TGCAGCGTTCAAAAAGGGACAGTCTACGAGCAGTACTTC
CSVQKGTVYEQYF